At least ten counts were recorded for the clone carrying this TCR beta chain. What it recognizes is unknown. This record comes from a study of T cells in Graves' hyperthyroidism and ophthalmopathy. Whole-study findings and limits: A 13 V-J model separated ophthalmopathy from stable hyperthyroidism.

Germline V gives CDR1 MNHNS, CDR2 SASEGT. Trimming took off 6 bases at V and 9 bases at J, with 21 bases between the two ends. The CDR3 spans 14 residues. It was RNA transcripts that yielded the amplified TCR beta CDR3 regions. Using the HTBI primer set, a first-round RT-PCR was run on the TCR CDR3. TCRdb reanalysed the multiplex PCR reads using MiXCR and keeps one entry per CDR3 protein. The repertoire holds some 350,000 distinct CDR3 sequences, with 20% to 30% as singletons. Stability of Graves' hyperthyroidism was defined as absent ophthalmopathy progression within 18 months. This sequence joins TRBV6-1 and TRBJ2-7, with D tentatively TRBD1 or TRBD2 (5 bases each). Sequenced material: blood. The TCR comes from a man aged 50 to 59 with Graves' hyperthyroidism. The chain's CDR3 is CASRSGRGVSGQYF. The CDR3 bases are TGTGCCAGCAGATCGGGACGTGGGGTGAGCGGGCAGTACTTC.